This T cell receptor (beta chain) was profiled in a study of blood T cells in healthy people across ages. This clonotype was seen a few times. Using a J-beta primer mix together with a sample-barcoded 5' primer, a second PCR was run for roughly 6 to 11 cycles. A template-switch adaptor with 12 random nucleotides tagged each cDNA molecule. TCRdb re-called the 5' RACE reads with MiXCR, one entry per CDR3 protein. Among about 1.8 million distinct CDR3 sequences listed, roughly 49% were seen once. The V gene's germline CDR1 is MGHDK and CDR2 SYGVNS. The CDR3 length is 13 residues. Trimming left V 6 bases short and J 1 base short, with 10 bases between.

This TCR was sampled from a woman aged 40 to 50 in good health. Sequencing was carried out using blood. The chain carries TRBV25-1 and TRBJ2-7; D not certain. The CDR3 sequence is CASRGNRSYEQYF. CDR3 nucleotide sequence: TGTGCCAGCAGGGGGAACCGATCCTACGAGCAGTACTTC.